One sample yielded the 23 T cell receptor beta chains listed below, sequenced in a study of PD-1 and CTLA-4 blockade in melanoma. Sequencing was performed with immunoSEQ multiplex PCR; in TCRdb, only in-frame clones are kept and a portion is missing. This sample has 30,000 to 35,000 clones, with more than 85% found just once. The starting material was CD8+ T cells from peripheral blood, obtained from a patient given anti-PD-1 treatment. Every receptor here comes from a human donor with melanoma.

V is TRBV3-1 (or the pseudogene TRBV3-2) and J is TRBJ2-4; 12 positions agree with TRBD2. Unmatched junction bases numbered 14, after V lost 3 bases and J lost 8 bases. Germline CDR1 LGHDT, CDR2 YNNKEL (reference sequence). This CDR3 contains 18 residues. The CDR3 reads CASSQAMTSGSKLDIQYF. The CDR3 region has the DNA TGTGCCAGCAGCCAGGCCATGACTAGCGGGAGTAAGTTGGACATTCAGTACTTC.

V is TRBV4-2 and J is TRBJ2-6; D is possibly TRBD1 (5 bases). V gave up 0 bases and J gave up 3 bases, with 6 bases separating them. Germline CDR1 reads LGHNA; CDR2 reads YNFKEQ. This CDR3 comprises 15 residues. CDR3 nucleotides: TGTGCCAGCAGCCAAGATCAGGGTGGGGCCAACGTCCTGACTTTC. This sequence encodes CASSQDQGGANVLTF.

The chain employs TRBV5-8 and TRBJ1-2; TRBD1 aligns across 8 bases. Trimming cost V 2 bases and J 2 bases; bases outside gene matches: 2. From germline, CDR1 is SGHTS and CDR2 YDEGEE. CDR3 size: 14 residues. CDR3 DNA sequence: TGTGCCAGCAGCTTCGGACAGGGAAACTATGGCTACACCTTC. It codes for CASSFGQGNYGYTF.

The chain carries TRBV6-5 and TRBJ1-1, with unresolved D. The germline V and J ends were trimmed by 0 bases and 6 bases, with 8 bases remaining between them. This CDR3 is 13 amino acids long. CDR1 and CDR2 from the germline V gene are MNHEY and SVGAGI. CDR3: CASSYSSPSEAFF. CDR3 nucleotide sequence: TGTGCCAGCAGTTACTCGAGTCCGTCTGAAGCTTTCTTT.

In DNA form, the CDR3 reads TGCGCCAGCAAGAAAAGGGGGGATTCACCCCTCCACTTT. It is translated as CASKKRGDSPLHF. The chain uses TRBV10-1 and TRBJ1-6; the D gene is possibly TRBD1 (6 bases). Germline-derived CDR1 and CDR2 are WNHNN and SYGVQD (reference sequence). V shed 7 bases and J shed 8 bases, with 12 bases lying between them. CDR3 length: 13 residues.

The CDR3 sequence: CASSLDSSNQPQHF. The CDR3 nucleotides are TGTGCCAGCAGCTTGGACAGTAGCAATCAGCCCCAGCATTTT. The chain couples TRBV5-6 to TRBJ1-5; D is undetermined. V was trimmed by 0 bases and J by 0 bases, leaving 4 bases between them. Germline lookup yields CDR1 SGHDT and CDR2 YYEEEE. The CDR3 length is 14 residues.

The chain is built from TRBV6-5 and TRBJ2-1; no clear D. CDR3 size: 10 residues. Germline V gene sequence: CDR1 MNHEY, CDR2 SVGAGI. Trimming pared 8 bases from V and 7 bases from J, leaving 6 bases between. The CDR3 loop reads CASRWNEQFF. CDR3 sequence (DNA): TGTGCCAGCCGGTGGAATGAGCAGTTCTTC.

The chain has TRBV7-9 and TRBJ2-7; the match to TRBD2 covers 7 bases. In germline, CDR1 is SEHNR, CDR2 FQNEAQ (reference sequence). Unmatched junction bases numbered 11, after V lost 4 bases and J lost 2 bases. The CDR3 is made up of 16 amino acids. In DNA, the CDR3 is TGTGCCAGCAGCTCTCAAACTAGCGACAAAGCCTACGAGCAGTACTTC. Translated: CASSSQTSDKAYEQYF.

This clone was recorded once. The rearrangement joins TRBV5-6 to TRBJ2-7; the match to TRBD1 covers 7 bases. V was pared by 2 bases and J by 0 bases, with 5 bases of the junction left unmatched. Looked up from germline, CDR1 is SGHDT and CDR2 is YYEEEE. The CDR3 is made up of 15 amino acids. The CDR3 coding sequence is TGTGCCAGCAGCTTAGGGACAGCGCTCTCCTACGAGCAGTACTTC. As protein: CASSLGTALSYEQYF.

This sequence joins TRBV4-1 and TRBJ2-5, with D perhaps matching TRBD1 (6 bases). Trimming took off 0 bases at V and 6 bases at J, with 14 bases between the two ends. Germline assignment: CDR1 MGHRA and CDR2 YSYEKL. The CDR3 sequence is 15 residues long. The CDR3 region is CASSQEGALGKTQYF. The CDR3 coding sequence is TGCGCCAGCAGCCAAGAGGGGGCCCTGGGAAAGACCCAGTACTTC.

V gene TRBV11-2 combines with J gene TRBJ1-3; TRBD1 matches 11 bases. Germline V gene data show CDR1 as SGHAT and CDR2 as FQNNGV. The CDR3 covers 16 residues. The V and J ends lost 4 bases and 3 bases, in that order; junction bases with no gene match: 5. The CDR3 region has the DNA TGTGCCAGCAGCTATTCCGGGACAGGGGGTGGAAACACCATATATTTT. It yields the protein CASSYSGTGGGNTIYF.

The V and J genes are TRBV2 and TRBJ1-1; D gene ambiguous. The CDR3 loop spans 13 amino acids. The V and J ends lost 8 bases and 5 bases respectively, with 15 bases between them. Germline V gene lookup returns CDR1 SNHLY and CDR2 FYNNEI. The CDR3: CASWERIVTEAFF. CDR3 DNA sequence: TGTGCCAGCTGGGAAAGGATAGTAACTGAAGCTTTCTTT.

The rearrangement joins TRBV10-2 to TRBJ2-3; TRBD2 agrees at 10 bases. This CDR3 is 16 amino acids long. CDR1 and CDR2 (germline): WSHSY, SAAADI. V gave up 5 bases and J gave up 6 bases; unmatched junction bases: 11. The CDR3 sequence is CASSSDSGGARDTQYF. CDR3 bases: TGCGCCAGCAGTTCCGACAGCGGGGGGGCGAGGGATACGCAGTATTTT.

The chain combines TRBV6-1 with TRBJ2-1, with TRBD2 identical over 7 bases. V lost 2 bases and J lost 3; bases outside the gene matches: 10. Germline V gene sequence: CDR1 MNHNS, CDR2 SASEGT. The CDR3 length is 17 residues. CDR3 nucleotide sequence: TGTGCCAGCAGTGAACCCCTCGAGACGGGAGGCTACAATGAGCAGTTCTTC. The encoded protein is CASSEPLETGGYNEQFF.

The V and J genes are TRBV7-9 and TRBJ1-5; D ambiguous. Germline V CDR1 and CDR2: SEHNR, FQNEAQ (reference sequence). The CDR3 consists of 15 residues. The germline V and J ends were trimmed by 5 bases and 1 base, with 12 bases remaining between them. CDR3: CASSSQRESNQPQHF. Written as DNA, the CDR3 is TGTGCCAGCAGCAGTCAGAGGGAGAGCAATCAGCCCCAGCATTTT.

This chain joins TRBV18 and TRBJ1-3; a weak D match, TRBD1 (5 bases). This CDR3 has 16 amino acids. Germline CDR1 is KGHSH and CDR2 is LQKENI. Trimming took off 3 bases at V and 0 bases at J, with 12 bases between the two ends. The CDR3 loop is CASSPTGGGSGNTIYF. CDR3 nucleotides: TGTGCCAGCTCACCTACCGGGGGGGGCTCTGGAAACACCATATATTTT.

This sequence joins TRBV7-2 and TRBJ2-7; D is possibly TRBD2 (6 bases). V was cut by 5 bases and J by 6 bases, with 17 bases left in between. The CDR3 extends over 14 amino acids. From germline, CDR1 is SGHTA and CDR2 FQGNSA. DNA of the CDR3: TGTGCCAGCAGCCCGGAGTGGGGGGTGGTCGAGCAGTACTTC. Amino acids: CASSPEWGVVEQYF. Based on the CDR3 plus reference TRBV7-2 and TRBJ2-7, the full variable domain is GAGVSQSPSNKVTEKGKDVELRCDPISGHTALYWYRQSLGQGLEFLIYFQGNSAPDKSGLPSDRFSAERTGGSVSTLTIQRTQQEDSAVYLCASSPEWGVVEQYFGPGTRLTVT.

The chain links TRBV18 to TRBJ2-1; D is possibly TRBD1 (6 bases). Germline values: CDR1 KGHSH, CDR2 LQKENI. The V gene lost 0 bases and the J gene lost 0 bases, with 6 bases spanning the gap. The CDR3 covers 15 residues. Here the CDR3 DNA reads TGTGCCAGCTCACCACCACAGGGCTCCTACAATGAGCAGTTCTTC. Encoded protein: CASSPPQGSYNEQFF.

The V and J genes are TRBV9 and TRBJ2-7; no firm D call. Germline CDR1 and CDR2: SGDLS and YYNGEE. There are 13 residues in the CDR3. The ends were cut back, 3 bases at V and 4 bases at J, with 11 bases in the middle. DNA for the CDR3: TGTGCCAGCAGCGCGCCACCGCAATACGAGCAGTACTTC. Its translation: CASSAPPQYEQYF.

This chain joins TRBV19 and TRBJ1-1, with 7 bases aligning to TRBD1. Germline lookup yields CDR1 LNHDA and CDR2 SQIVND (reference sequence). Unmatched junction bases numbered 7, after V lost 8 bases and J lost 10 bases. The CDR3 contains 11 residues. CDR3: CASRSGTAAFF. CDR3 nucleotides: TGTGCCAGTCGCTCCGGGACAGCAGCTTTCTTT. The variable domain in full, with the rest retrieved from reference TRBV19 and TRBJ1-1, is DGGITQSPKYLFRKEGQNVTLSCEQNLNHDAMYWYRQDPGQGLRLIYYSQIVNDFQKGDIAEGYSVSREKKESFPLTVTSAQKNPTAFYLCASRSGTAAFFGQGTRLTVV.

This clone was seen only once. The rearrangement links TRBV27 to TRBJ2-7; D may be TRBD1 (6 bases). CDR1 is MNHEY and CDR2 is SMNVEV in the germline V gene (reference sequence). CDR3 size: 14 residues. The V and J ends lost 2 bases and 3 bases respectively, with 11 bases between them. This CDR3 reads CASSLGQPFYEQYF. CDR3 in DNA: TGTGCCAGCAGTTTAGGACAGCCTTTCTACGAGCAGTACTTC.

The genes are TRBV19 and TRBJ1-5, with 8 bases that match TRBD1. This CDR3 has 14 residues. CDR1 and CDR2 (germline): LNHDA, SQIVND (reference sequence). The V segment lost 7 bases and the J segment 4 bases; nucleotides outside the gene matches: 6. The CDR3, as DNA: TGTGCCAGTAAAGGGACAGGAGAAAATCAGCCCCAGCATTTT. Encoded protein: CASKGTGENQPQHF.

The chain has TRBV6-5 and TRBJ2-2, with a possible D match to TRBD2 (6 bases). Germline values: CDR1 MNHEY, CDR2 SVGAGI. The CDR3 runs 16 residues. With 0 bases removed from V and 0 bases from J, the gap between germline ends came to 8 bases. This CDR3 reads CASSYSGGANTGELFF. The CDR3, as DNA: TGTGCCAGCAGTTACTCCGGCGGGGCGAACACCGGGGAGCTGTTTTTT.